The subject of this entry is one T cell receptor beta chain. CDR3 size: 13 residues. The V gene's germline CDR1 is SGHDT and CDR2 YYEEEE. Between the trimmed V and J ends, which lost 4 bases and 6 bases, there was a span of 10 bases. Preparation of the TCRbeta library was carried out with unique molecular identifiers. TCRdb fed the PCR reads into MiXCR, producing one record per CDR3 protein. The table has 450,000 to 600,000 distinct CDR3 sequences, around 20% seen once; the top ten hold roughly 3.3%. The entry originates in a study of T-cell reconstitution after alpha-beta-depleted transplantation in children.

The chain couples TRBV5-6 to TRBJ2-2, with unresolved D. The receptor's source is a human donor who donated a stem cell graft to a child with acute lymphoblastic leukemia. The specimen comprised PBMCs from the stem cell graft donor, sampled from the stem cell graft. This CDR3 is CASSPPQAGELFF. CDR3 nucleotides: TGTGCCAGCAGCCCACCTCAGGCCGGGGAGCTGTTTTTT.